What follows describes a single T cell receptor beta chain. The antigen remains unidentified. Germline is not matched at one junction end, which may reflect a read error. The source of the sample is a study of cytomegalovirus exposure and HLA in healthy donors. Study-wide context: Clustering assigned about 80% of the approximately 400 genotyped donors to the Caucasian-associated ancestry cluster.

The PCR was carried out with 60 Vbeta primers and 13 Jbeta primers. Clones were sequenced by immunoSEQ multiplex PCR, and TCRdb holds only the in-frame ones, with some missing. The data contain 120,000 or so clones, approximately 79% of them singletons. General study points: Reportedly, TCR beta sequences accurately predicted HLA-A and HLA-B alleles in most subjects. TCR beta V- and J-gene trimming, according to a later analysis, was linked to a missense DCLRE1C variant. Several top significant clusters appeared, in a later analysis, to be linked to common viral pathogens.

The CDR3 loop spans 15 amino acids. CDR1 is SGDLS, CDR2 YYNGEE, per germline. The gene calls are TRBV9 and TRBJ2-6; D may be TRBD1 (5 bases). This TCR came from a man aged 25-45 years in good health and CMV-seronegative. Sequenced: PBMCs. The CDR3 protein is CASSTRSSGANGLTF. The CDR3 DNA reads TGTGCCAGCAGCACCCGGAGCTCTGGGGCCAACGGCCTGACTTTC.